A selection of T cell receptor beta chains follows, all from one sample in a study of response to subunit inactivated influenza vaccine. A single record per CDR3 protein comes from TCRdb applying MiXCR to the RT-PCR reads. The data contain 630,000 or so distinct CDR3 sequences, 15% to 19% of them singletons. Sample: PBMCs from blood, taken about 12 days after vaccination. These receptors were collected from a man aged 50-60 years who received an inactivated influenza vaccine. The CDR3 runs from the conserved cysteine through the conserved F or W. D genes are given only for firm matches.

D | J | V | CDR3
. | TRBJ2-7 | TRBV4-3 | CASSRRTGRYEQYF
TRBD2 | TRBJ2-1 | TRBV5-1 | CASSGSGNINEQFF
. | TRBJ2-7 | TRBV7-2 | CASSSRGPPYEQYF
TRBD2 | TRBJ2-1 | TRBV7-2 | CASSLASYGGRALEQFF
TRBD1 | TRBJ2-7 | TRBV20-1 | CSARSTGGLYEQYF
TRBD2 | TRBJ2-7 | TRBV7-8 | CASSSKGLAAYEQYF
TRBD1 | TRBJ2-2 | TRBV30 | CAWSPLGTGRRTGELFF
. | TRBJ1-5 | TRBV15 | CATSIGREPQHF
. | TRBJ2-7 | TRBV7-9 | CASSSGPMEQYF
. | TRBJ2-5 | TRBV20-1 | CSARNPTRGETQYF
. | TRBJ2-3 | TRBV12-3/TRBV12-4 | CASSPFWWSTDTQYF
TRBD1 | TRBJ2-7 | TRBV4-3 | CASSQTPWTGEVREQYF
. | TRBJ1-2 | TRBV20-1 | CSARQGRSYGYTF
. | TRBJ1-2 | TRBV12-3/TRBV12-4 | CASTLGGYGYTF
. | TRBJ2-7 | TRBV20-1 | CSARGQGDKQYF
. | TRBJ2-7 | TRBV20-1 | CSAREGRTVSYEQYF
. | TRBJ2-1 | TRBV3-1 | CASSQTSIGQFF
TRBD2 | TRBJ2-3 | TRBV7-8 | CASSLERGPTDTHYF
. | TRBJ2-2 | TRBV20-1 | CSGRRMSNTGELFF
. | TRBJ1-1 | TRBV30 | CAESDRPTEAFF
. | TRBJ2-5 | TRBV20-1 | CSARDPWGRKTQYF
TRBD1 | TRBJ1-1 | TRBV6-1 | CASSETGRTEAFF
TRBD1 | TRBJ1-5 | TRBV4-3 | CASSQDLAGGHYSNQPQHF
. | TRBJ2-1 | TRBV6-2/TRBV6-3 | CASSYYGQRVIGIYNEQFF
. | TRBJ1-1 | TRBV3-1 | CASSPRGAYTEAFF
TRBD1 | TRBJ1-5 | TRBV6-1 | CATRGQGGFSNQPQHF
. | TRBJ2-2 | TRBV10-3 | CAIRAENRVTGELYF
TRBD2 | TRBJ2-5 | TRBV20-1 | CSAGPPGTRGETQYF
. | TRBJ2-3 | TRBV18 | CASSPGLYTDTQYF
. | TRBJ2-2 | TRBV7-9 | CASSWPNTGELFF
TRBD1 | TRBJ1-3 | TRBV18 | CASLPQGTFSGNTIYF
. | TRBJ2-1 | TRBV29-1 | CSVEPRESYNEQFF
TRBD1 | TRBJ1-1 | TRBV25-1 | CASSAGRGLTEAFF
TRBD1 | TRBJ2-7 | TRBV7-2 | CASSLKGTGVFRDEQYF
. | TRBJ2-6 | TRBV10-3 | CAISDRRGHSSGANVLTF
. | TRBJ2-2 | TRBV4-3 | CASSLYMDRRAGELFF
. | TRBJ2-5 | TRBV9 | CASSVGTTYQETQYF
. | TRBJ1-2 | TRBV20-1 | CSARVSGAGYGYTF